This passage covers 12 T cell receptor beta chains from one sample sequenced in a study of shared clonotypes between healthy human individuals. Here immunoSEQ multiplex PCR was the method, and the copy in TCRdb shows in-frame clones only, minus some. Of hundreds of thousands of clones detected, approximately 79% appear once; the ten largest clones hold about 1.7%. The sample taken for sequencing was memory CD4+ T cells sorted from blood. Subset of the sample: CD45RA-negative fraction. These TCRs come from a woman aged 25 to 45 in good health.

This chain links TRBV29-1 with TRBJ2-3, with 8 nucleotides matching TRBD1. Germline-derived CDR1 and CDR2 are SQVTM and ANQGSEA. The V and J ends lost 5 bases and 6 bases, in that order; junction bases with no gene match: 13. The CDR3 contains 15 residues. CDR3 sequence (DNA): TGCAGCGTTCTTCCACCGACCTACAGGGGGGATACGCAGTATTTT. Protein: CSVLPPTYRGDTQYF.

CDR3 in DNA: TGTGCCAGCAGTGGATACAGCCAGGGGGGAGGTCAGCCCCAGCATTTT. Translation: CASSGYSQGGGQPQHF. The V and J genes are TRBV6-1 and TRBJ1-5, with 7 bases matching TRBD1. J was trimmed by 6 bases and V by 4 bases; bases with no gene match: 12. In germline, CDR1 is MNHNS, CDR2 SASEGT. The CDR3 totals 16 residues.

The V gene is TRBV7-2, the J gene TRBJ2-7; weak D call: TRBD2 (5 bases). The CDR3 is 13 residues long. Trimming left V 6 bases short and J 1 base short, with 10 bases between. The germline V gene has CDR1 SGHTA and CDR2 FQGNSA. The CDR3 loop reads CASRPGFSYEQYF. In nucleotides, the CDR3 is TGTGCCAGCAGACCGGGGTTTTCCTACGAGCAGTACTTC.

This clone has a handful of counts. The chain joins TRBV2 to TRBJ1-1, with 7 bases aligning to TRBD1. The CDR3 extends over 14 amino acids. V was pared by 6 bases and J by 1 base, with 5 bases of the junction left unmatched. CDR1 is SNHLY, CDR2 FYNNEI, per germline. The CDR3 region is CASRWDRTNTEAFF. The CDR3 region has the DNA TGTGCCAGCAGATGGGACAGAACGAACACTGAAGCTTTCTTT.

The rearrangement joins TRBV27 to TRBJ2-7; maybe TRBD2 (5 bases). This CDR3 comprises 14 residues. CDR1 MNHEY and CDR2 SMNVEV come from the germline V gene (reference sequence). Trimming took off 4 bases at V and 6 bases at J, with 16 bases between the two ends. DNA for the CDR3: TGTGCCAGCAGTTGGCGCCCCGACCGGGGCGAGCAGTACTTC. As protein: CASSWRPDRGEQYF.

This chain connects TRBV7-9 to TRBJ2-3; TRBD2 matches 8 bases. Germline V gene lookup returns CDR1 SEHNR and CDR2 FQNEAQ (reference sequence). CDR3 length equals 16 residues. V lost 5 bases and J lost 4; bases outside the gene matches: 11. CDR3 loop: CASSPPGLGSADTQYF. As DNA, the CDR3 is TGTGCCAGCAGCCCCCCGGGACTAGGAAGTGCAGATACGCAGTATTTT. Full variable domain (outside the CDR3, taken from reference TRBV7-9 and TRBJ2-3): DTGVSQNPRHKITKRGQNVTFRCDPISEHNRLYWYRQTLGQGPEFLTYFQNEAQLEKSRLLSDRFSAERPKGSFSTLEIQRTEQGDSAMYLCASSPPGLGSADTQYFGPGTRLTVL.

The count of this clone is one. The chain links TRBV28 to TRBJ2-1; D may be TRBD1 (6 bases). The CDR3 runs to 12 residues. V lost 4 bases and J 5 bases, leaving 6 bases between the germline ends. Germline V gene sequence: CDR1 MDHEN, CDR2 SYDVKM. The CDR3 protein is CASSYRDNEQFF. CDR3 DNA: TGTGCCAGCAGTTACAGGGACAATGAGCAGTTCTTC.

This clone was observed a handful of times. The sample has other DNA sequences that encode this CDR3 too. The gene calls are TRBV29-1 and TRBJ2-5, with 8 bases fitting TRBD2. Germline V gene lookup returns CDR1 SQVTM and CDR2 ANQGSEA. With V trimmed by 7 bases and J by 4 bases, 5 bases remained unmatched. CDR3 length: 12 amino acids. The CDR3 coding sequence is TGCAGCGCCGGACTAGCTTTAGAGACCCAGTACTTC. Its translation is CSAGLALETQYF.

This chain connects TRBV5-1 to TRBJ2-1, with 8 bases matching TRBD1. This CDR3 contains 16 residues. CDR1 and CDR2 (germline): SGHRS, YFSETQ. The trim removed 3 bases at V and 8 bases at J, leaving 13 bases unmatched. The CDR3 loop is CASSSGTTGAIHEQFF. The CDR3 DNA follows: TGCGCCAGCAGCTCTGGGACGACAGGGGCAATCCATGAGCAGTTCTTC.

As to this clone: The same CDR3 also results from other DNA sequences found in this sample. The V call is TRBV5-1, the J call TRBJ2-1, with unresolved D. CDR1 is SGHRS, CDR2 YFSETQ, per germline. Trimming took 0 bases from V and 1 from J, leaving 8 bases between them. This CDR3 has 15 amino acids. The CDR3 spells CASSLASGSYNEQFF. The CDR3 nucleotides read TGCGCCAGCAGCTTGGCCTCTGGTTCCTACAATGAGCAGTTCTTC.

The chain uses TRBV27 and TRBJ1-2, with D unresolved. The CDR3 spans 15 residues. Deletions cut 6 bases from V and 8 bases from J, with 22 bases between. The germline V gene has CDR1 MNHEY and CDR2 SMNVEV (reference sequence). CDR3 coding DNA: TGTGCCAGCAGCCCCGCAGGTTCCGGGGTCATCGGCTACACCTTC. This translates into CASSPAGSGVIGYTF.

The chain carries TRBV29-1 and TRBJ1-1; 7 nucleotides line up with TRBD1. The V and J ends lost 1 base and 1 base, in that order; junction bases with no gene match: 3. Germline V CDR1 and CDR2: SQVTM, ANQGSEA. The CDR3 is made up of 14 amino acids. The CDR3 sequence is CSVEVDRRNTEAFF. The CDR3 bases are TGCAGCGTTGAAGTGGACAGGAGGAACACTGAAGCTTTCTTT.